This record covers a single T cell receptor (beta chain). Authors' analysis steps: Reference gene primer amplification gave nucleated cell count estimates. TCRdb's copy holds only in-frame clones and misses some; the assay was immunoSEQ multiplex PCR. The DNA was the basis for D and trimming; V, J and clone size are from that table. The repertoire holds 200,000 to 300,000 clones, with approximately 91% as singletons. The data are from a study of blood T cell repertoires in COVID-19. Overall study: Samples of COVID-19 (acute and convalescent) were obtained from the United States, Italy and Spain. Sample material is recorded as cDNA or gDNA derived from T cells, B-cell-depleted T cells, or PBMCs.

This sequence originates from a human donor in a cohort sampled during active COVID-19. Material for sequencing was peripheral blood.

The CDR3 loop reads CASSYPKGHLNTEAFF. For the CDR3, the DNA is TGTGCCAGCAGTTATCCGAAAGGACACTTGAACACTGAAGCTTTCTTT. The chain has TRBV6-2 or TRBV6-3 and TRBJ1-1; D is perhaps TRBD1 (5 bases). The CDR3 has 16 residues. Trimming left V 3 bases short and J 0 bases short, with 14 bases between. Looked up from germline, CDR1 is MNHEY and CDR2 is SVGEGT.